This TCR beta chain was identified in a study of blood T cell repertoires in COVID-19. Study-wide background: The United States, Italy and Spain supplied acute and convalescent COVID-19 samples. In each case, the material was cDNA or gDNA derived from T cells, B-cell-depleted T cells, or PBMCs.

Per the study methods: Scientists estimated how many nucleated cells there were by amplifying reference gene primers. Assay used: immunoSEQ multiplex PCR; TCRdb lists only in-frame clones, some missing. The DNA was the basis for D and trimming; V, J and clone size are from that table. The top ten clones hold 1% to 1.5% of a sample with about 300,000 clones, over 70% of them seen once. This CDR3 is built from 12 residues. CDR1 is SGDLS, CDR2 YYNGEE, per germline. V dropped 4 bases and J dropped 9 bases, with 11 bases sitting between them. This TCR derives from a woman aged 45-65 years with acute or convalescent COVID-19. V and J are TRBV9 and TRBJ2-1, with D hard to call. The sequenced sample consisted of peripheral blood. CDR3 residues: CASSPTRGEQFF. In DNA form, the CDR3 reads TGTGCCAGCAGCCCCACACGCGGTGAGCAGTTCTTC.